Listed here is a single T cell receptor beta chain. Isolation yielded PBMCs, at least 7 million per sample, in every case. These data originate in a study of blood T cells in healthy people across ages. Next came a second PCR, run for about 7 to 11 cycles, which used a sample-barcoded 5' primer along with a J-beta primer mix. From the 5' RACE reads, TCRdb called clonotypes with MiXCR, one entry per CDR3 protein. Seen here are 800,000 or so distinct CDR3 sequences, about 42% observed once, and the top ten hold 15% to 20%. V lost 8 bases and J 5 bases, leaving 9 bases between the germline ends. Germline V gene lookup returns CDR1 MNHNS and CDR2 SASEGT. The CDR3 runs to 11 residues.

The source is an elderly man in good health. The genes are TRBV6-1 and TRBJ2-5; D unclear. Material: blood. CDR3 in DNA: TGTGCCAGCCGTAACGGGGAGACCCAGTACTTC. Amino acid sequence: CASRNGETQYF.